A single sample is the source of the 31 T cell receptor beta chains below, sequenced in a study of blood T cell repertoires in COVID-19. Profiling relied on immunoSEQ multiplex PCR, and the TCRdb table lists in-frame clones only, not all of them. The data show around 81,000 clones, with approximately 83% seen just once and about 43% held by the top ten. Sequencing input: peripheral blood. The receptors were gathered from a man aged 80 or over with acute or convalescent COVID-19.

This clone occurred a few times. CDR3 nucleotide sequence: TGTGCCAGCTCACCAAACAGGGGGAGTGGTGGCTACACCTTC. Amino acids: CASSPNRGSGGYTF. The gene calls are TRBV18 and TRBJ1-2; 8 nucleotides agree with TRBD1. The CDR3 length is 14 residues. V lost 2 bases, J lost 7 bases, and 6 bases stayed unmatched. Per the germline V gene, CDR1 is KGHSH and CDR2 is LQKENI.

This clone showed up just a few times. This chain uses TRBV6-6 with TRBJ1-1; TRBD1 matches 7 bases. The CDR3 loop spans 14 amino acids. CDR1 is MNHNY, CDR2 SVGAGI, per germline (reference sequence). V gave up 4 bases and J gave up 1 base; unmatched junction bases: 3. CDR3 in amino acids: CASSSTGSNTEAFF. CDR3 bases: TGTGCCAGCAGTTCGACAGGGTCGAACACTGAAGCTTTCTTT.

This clone was observed a few times. The V call is TRBV28, the J call TRBJ1-1, with D uncertain. The CDR3 spans 13 residues. The germline CDR1 and CDR2 sequences are MDHEN and SYDVKM. Trimming removed 6 bases at V and 4 bases at J, with 12 bases between. This CDR3 reads CASRPASPTEAFF. As DNA, the CDR3 is TGTGCCAGCAGGCCCGCGAGTCCCACTGAAGCTTTCTTT.

The chain carries TRBV28 and TRBJ1-2; 7 nucleotides line up with TRBD1. The CDR3 runs to 15 residues. J lost 0 bases, V lost 4 bases, and 5 bases had no gene match. Germline V lookup: CDR1 MDHEN, CDR2 SYDVKM. CDR3 protein: CASSWGQGANYGYTF. The DNA of the CDR3 is TGTGCCAGCAGTTGGGGGCAGGGGGCTAACTATGGCTACACCTTC.

This clone came up once. The J gene is TRBJ1-1, the V gene TRBV7-2; no clear D gene. Trimming removed 5 bases at V and 1 base at J, with 11 bases between. The CDR3 has 14 amino acids. Germline CDR1 and CDR2: SGHTA and FQGNSA. The CDR3 region has the DNA TGTGCCAGCAGCCCTAGGCCCTCGAACACTGAAGCTTTCTTT. Translation: CASSPRPSNTEAFF.

Concerning this clone itself: The junction differs from germline at one of its ends, possibly a read error. V gene TRBV7-2 combines with J gene TRBJ2-1; 12 bases agree with TRBD2. CDR3 length: 15 residues. The germline CDR1 and CDR2 sequences are SGHTA and FQGNSA. This CDR3 is CASSLDGLAGLPQIF. The CDR3 bases are TGTGCCAGCAGCTTAGACGGACTAGCGGGGCTCCCCCAAATCTTC.

There are a few counts of this clone. J is TRBJ1-6 and V is TRBV6-6, with TRBD1 identical over 9 bases. Germline trimming cut 6 bases from V and 2 bases from J; bases unmatched to any gene: 14. The CDR3 sequence is 19 residues long. Germline CDR1 and CDR2: MNHNY and SVGAGI (reference sequence). This CDR3 reads CASSSIFSGQGAYNSPLHF. CDR3 DNA: TGTGCCAGCAGCTCCATCTTCTCGGGACAGGGTGCCTATAATTCACCCCTCCACTTT.

The V gene is TRBV11-2, the J gene TRBJ2-3; TRBD1 is a possible D gene (6 bases). Germline values: CDR1 SGHAT, CDR2 FQNNGV. Trimming took 7 bases from V and 5 from J, leaving 16 bases between them. CDR3 length: 14 amino acids. The CDR3 sequence is CASTAGRGRDTQYF. In DNA, the CDR3 is TGTGCCAGCACGGCAGGCAGGGGAAGAGATACGCAGTATTTT.

The V gene is TRBV6-5, the J gene TRBJ1-2; D unclear. Germline loops: CDR1 MNHEY, CDR2 SVGAGI. The CDR3 runs to 14 residues. Trimming took 5 bases from V and 8 from J, leaving 18 bases between them. The CDR3 DNA reads as TGTGCCAGCAGTACCTTGGGCGGGCGTGGGGGCTACACCTTC. This codes for CASSTLGGRGGYTF.

This rearrangement joins TRBV4-3 to TRBJ1-2; 11 bases agree with TRBD1. From germline, CDR1 is LGHNA and CDR2 YSLEER. The CDR3 is made up of 16 amino acids. Trimming cost V 0 bases and J 3 bases; bases outside gene matches: 3. The CDR3: CASSQDRGQGDYGYTF. CDR3 nucleotides: TGCGCCAGCAGCCAAGACAGGGGACAGGGGGACTATGGCTACACCTTC.

The CDR3 nucleotides are TGTGCCAGTAGCCCCGAGACAGGGCCCATCGGCCTTGAAGCTTTCTTT. Protein: CASSPETGPIGLEAFF. V and J are TRBV19 and TRBJ1-1; 7 nucleotides match TRBD1. CDR3 size: 16 residues. The V gene end was trimmed by 6 bases and the J gene end by 7 bases; junction bases not matched to a gene: 17. Germline CDR1 LNHDA, CDR2 SQIVND (reference sequence).

CDR3 in DNA: TGTGCCAGCGAAGTCCGGGGGGGCCTCTATGGCTACACCTTC. Amino acids: CASEVRGGLYGYTF. This rearrangement joins TRBV28 to TRBJ1-2; tentatively, D is TRBD1 (6 bases). The germline V and J ends were trimmed by 8 bases and 4 bases, with 17 bases remaining between them. Germline CDR1 reads MDHEN; CDR2 reads SYDVKM. The CDR3 totals 14 residues.

The chain is built from TRBV6-2 or TRBV6-3 and TRBJ2-1; 11 positions match TRBD1. With V trimmed by 4 bases and J by 4 bases, 3 bases remained unmatched. Looked up from germline, CDR1 is MNHEY and CDR2 is SVGEGT. The CDR3 is made up of 15 amino acids. Here the CDR3 reads CASSSGTGGYNEQFF. The CDR3, as DNA: TGTGCCAGCAGTTCCGGGACAGGGGGGTACAATGAGCAGTTCTTC.

The genes are TRBV5-1 and TRBJ2-5, with 12 bases lining up with TRBD2. CDR1 SGHRS and CDR2 YFSETQ come from the germline V gene. V lost 7 bases and J lost 2; bases outside the gene matches: 6. The CDR3 extends over 15 amino acids. CDR3 coding DNA: TGCGCCAGCCAACCTGGGACTAGCGGGCAAGAGACCCAGTACTTC. It translates to CASQPGTSGQETQYF.

The V call is TRBV19, the J call TRBJ1-2; 8 bases fit TRBD1. Losses at the gene ends were 3 bases for V and 3 bases for J; bases not matched to a gene: 12. CDR1 and CDR2 (germline): LNHDA, SQIVND (reference sequence). The CDR3 covers 17 residues. In DNA, the CDR3 is TGTGCCAGTAGTATTCAAACTCGGACAGGGAGGGACTATGGCTACACCTTC. Protein product: CASSIQTRTGRDYGYTF.

The V and J genes are TRBV20-1 and TRBJ2-1; no clear D gene. The ends were cut back, 5 bases at V and 4 bases at J, with 6 bases in the middle. The length of the CDR3 is 11 residues. Germline CDR1 is DFQATT and CDR2 is SNEGSKA (reference sequence). The CDR3 region has the DNA TGCAGTGCTTCGCAGTACAATGAGCAGTTCTTC. Amino acids: CSASQYNEQFF.

The rearrangement links TRBV27 to TRBJ1-2; D may be TRBD1 (5 bases). CDR1 MNHEY and CDR2 SMNVEV come from the germline V gene (reference sequence). V shed 4 bases and J shed 0 bases, with 15 bases lying between them. CDR3 length: 16 amino acids. In DNA, the CDR3 is TGTGCCAGCAGTTCCTCTACCGGGGGACCTAACTATGGCTACACCTTC. Its translation: CASSSSTGGPNYGYTF.

The chain has TRBV5-1 and TRBJ2-6; 13 positions agree with TRBD2. The V gene's germline CDR1 is SGHRS and CDR2 YFSETQ. With V trimmed by 4 bases and J by 2 bases, 6 bases remained unmatched. The CDR3 totals 18 residues. The CDR3 region is CASSGTSGGAPGANVLTF. CDR3 bases: TGCGCCAGCAGCGGAACTAGCGGGGGGGCCCCTGGGGCCAACGTCCTGACTTTC.

This sequence joins TRBV6-1 and TRBJ2-7, with a tentative D call TRBD2 (6 bases). Germline-derived CDR1 and CDR2 are MNHNS and SASEGT. Trimming removed 3 bases at V and 0 bases at J, with 12 bases between. The CDR3 sequence is 15 residues long. In DNA, the CDR3 is TGTGCCAGCAGTGAGACTAGTCCGATCTCCTACGAGCAGTACTTC. Translation: CASSETSPISYEQYF.

The V gene is TRBV18, the J gene TRBJ1-1, with 10 bases lining up with TRBD1. This CDR3 contains 15 residues. The germline CDR1 and CDR2 sequences are KGHSH and LQKENI. V dropped 8 bases and J dropped 5; count of bases not matched to a gene: 11. The CDR3 DNA reads TGTGCCAGCACATTAAACGGACAGGGGGAGACTGAAGCTTTCTTT. Translated, it gives CASTLNGQGETEAFF.

The V gene is TRBV6-2 or TRBV6-3, the J gene TRBJ1-5; tentatively, D is TRBD1 (6 bases). The CDR3 spans 17 residues. V lost 5 bases and J lost 0, with 17 bases in between. The germline V gene has CDR1 MNHEY and CDR2 SVGEGT. The CDR3 reads CASSSPGAFYSNQPQHF. The DNA of the CDR3 is TGTGCCAGCAGTAGTCCAGGGGCCTTCTATAGCAATCAGCCCCAGCATTTT.

The chain has TRBV3-1 (or the pseudogene TRBV3-2) and TRBJ2-7; D remains unclear. The CDR3 runs to 11 residues. V was trimmed by 1 base and J by 4 bases, leaving 2 bases between them. Germline V lookup: CDR1 LGHDT, CDR2 YNNKEL (reference sequence). The CDR3 region is CASSQVYEQYF. CDR3 sequence (DNA): TGTGCCAGCAGCCAAGTATACGAGCAGTACTTC.

The chain employs TRBV2 and TRBJ2-1; 14 positions agree with TRBD2. The V gene end was trimmed by 7 bases and the J gene end by 3 bases; junction bases not matched to a gene: 2. The V gene's germline CDR1 is SNHLY and CDR2 FYNNEI. The CDR3 length is 15 residues. The CDR3 is CASMGLAGVYNEQFF. The CDR3 DNA reads TGTGCCAGCATGGGACTAGCGGGGGTCTACAATGAGCAGTTCTTC.

The chain carries TRBV7-2 and TRBJ2-1; TRBD1 is a possible D gene (5 bases). V was pared by 0 bases and J by 5 bases, with 8 bases between. The germline V gene has CDR1 SGHTA and CDR2 FQGNSA. This CDR3 has 14 residues. This chain's CDR3 is CASSLAGLDNEQFF. CDR3 in DNA: TGTGCCAGCAGCTTAGCGGGGCTGGACAATGAGCAGTTCTTC.

This CDR3 is CAIRGQELYGYTF. In DNA form, the CDR3 reads TGTGCCATCAGAGGACAGGAGCTCTATGGCTACACCTTC. This chain links TRBV10-3 with TRBJ1-2, with TRBD1 matching 7 bases. Germline CDR1 and CDR2: ENHRY and SYGVKD. Trimming at V came to 6 bases and at J to 4 bases, leaving 5 bases not matched to a gene. The length of the CDR3 is 13 residues.

The chain carries TRBV5-3 and TRBJ2-1; 14 bases fit TRBD2. TRBV5-3 counts as an open reading frame of uncertain function. The ends lost 3 bases at V and 5 bases at J; junction bases unmatched: 16. The CDR3 has 20 residues. CDR3 nucleotide sequence: TGTGCCAGAAGCTCCCGACTAGCGGGAGGGTTCCTTGAGCTAGACAATGAGCAGTTCTTC. It yields the protein CARSSRLAGGFLELDNEQFF.

The chain combines TRBV19 with TRBJ1-2; D might be TRBD1 (5 bases). The length of the CDR3 is 15 residues. Germline V gene lookup returns CDR1 LNHDA and CDR2 SQIVND (reference sequence). V lost 1 base and J 2 bases, leaving 11 bases between the germline ends. CDR3 protein: CASSIGPGLNYGYTF. As DNA, the CDR3 is TGTGCCAGTAGTATAGGCCCAGGGTTAAACTATGGCTACACCTTC.

The chain is built from TRBV2 and TRBJ1-1; a possible D gene is TRBD1 (5 bases). Trimming pared 4 bases from V and 10 bases from J, leaving 10 bases between. This CDR3 comprises 11 residues. CDR1 and CDR2 (germline): SNHLY, FYNNEI. The CDR3 here is CASSVGVPAFF. The CDR3 nucleotides are TGTGCCAGCAGTGTAGGGGTCCCAGCTTTCTTT.

The chain combines TRBV12-3 or TRBV12-4 with TRBJ1-6; no clear D. The CDR3 totals 12 residues. V lost 2 bases to trimming and J lost 14 bases, with 10 bases between them. CDR3 in DNA: TGTGCCAGCAGTTTAAGTGCCCAGGCCCTCCACTTT. Translation gives CASSLSAQALHF.

This chain links TRBV30 with TRBJ2-5; D uncertain. Looked up from germline, CDR1 is GTSNPN and CDR2 is SVGIG (reference sequence). The V end was cut by 2 bases, the J end by 4 bases, with 8 bases between. This CDR3 region has 12 residues. The CDR3 nucleotides read TGTGCCTGGAGTAACATTGGAGAGACCCAGTACTTC. This translates into CAWSNIGETQYF. The full variable domain, with the rest looked up from reference TRBV30 and TRBJ2-5, is SQTIHQWPATLVQPVGSPLSLECTVEGTSNPNLYWYRQAAGRGLQLLFYSVGIGQISSEVPQNLSASRPQDRQFILSSKKLLLSDSGFYLCAWSNIGETQYFGPGTRLLVL.

This sequence joins TRBV5-1 and TRBJ1-5; TRBD1 matches at 7 bases. CDR1 SGHRS and CDR2 YFSETQ come from the germline V gene. This CDR3 contains 14 residues. Unmatched junction bases numbered 6, after V lost 5 bases and J lost 4 bases. CDR3 bases: TGCGCCAGCAGTTCGGGACAGATTAATCAGCCCCAGCATTTT. It encodes CASSSGQINQPQHF.